These 6 T cell receptor beta chains share one sample of origin, sequenced in a study of blood T cell repertoires in COVID-19. Clones were read by immunoSEQ multiplex PCR, and TCRdb kept only the in-frame ones, dropping some. The table lists about 120,000 clones, 60% to 85% of them singletons. Sequencing was done on a sample of peripheral blood. All receptors come from a man aged 65-85 years with acute or convalescent COVID-19.

The chain recombines TRBV9 with TRBJ2-1, with D perhaps matching TRBD2 (7 bases). V lost 7 bases and J lost 8, with 10 bases in between. The CDR3 is 11 residues long. Germline lookup yields CDR1 SGDLS and CDR2 YYNGEE. DNA of the CDR3: TGTGCCAGCGGGGGGGCCTATGAGCAGTTCTTC. Its protein is CASGGAYEQFF.

The chain recombines TRBV5-4 with TRBJ1-2, with 10 bases lining up with TRBD1. This CDR3 has 15 residues. Per the germline V gene, CDR1 is SGHNT and CDR2 is YYREEE (reference sequence). The V gene end was trimmed by 5 bases and the J gene end by 8 bases; junction bases not matched to a gene: 12. DNA of the CDR3: TGTGCCAGCAGGATCTACGGGACAGGGGATCGCGGCTACACCTTC. As protein: CASRIYGTGDRGYTF. Complete variable domain (other parts from reference TRBV5-4 and TRBJ1-2): ETGVTQSPTHLIKTRGQQVTLRCSSQSGHNTVSWYQQALGQGPQFIFQYYREEENGRGNFPPRFSGLQFPNYSSELNVNALELDDSALYLCASRIYGTGDRGYTFGSGTRLTVV.

The chain combines TRBV2 with TRBJ2-7, with D perhaps matching TRBD2 (6 bases). V was pared by 4 bases and J by 6 bases, with 16 bases between. This CDR3 is 14 amino acids long. The germline V gene encodes CDR1 SNHLY and CDR2 FYNNEI. CDR3 nucleotide sequence: TGTGCCAGCAGTGGGCGGGGCAACGCTCCCGAGCAGTACTTC. The encoded protein is CASSGRGNAPEQYF. Complete variable domain (other parts from reference TRBV2 and TRBJ2-7): EPEVTQTPSHQVTQMGQEVILRCVPISNHLYFYWYRQILGQKVEFLVSFYNNEISEKSEIFDDQFSVERPDGSNFTLKIRSTKLEDSAMYFCASSGRGNAPEQYFGPGTRLTVT.

The chain uses TRBV9 and TRBJ1-1, with D maybe TRBD1 (5 bases). CDR3 length equals 18 residues. The V and J ends lost 0 bases and 1 base respectively, with 19 bases between them. CDR1 is SGDLS and CDR2 is YYNGEE in the germline V gene. The chain's CDR3 is CASSVGLLDPGGNTEAFF. In DNA form, the CDR3 reads TGTGCCAGCAGCGTAGGCCTTCTAGACCCGGGGGGGAACACTGAAGCTTTCTTT.

This sequence joins TRBV11-2 and TRBJ1-1; the D is unclear. Trimming stripped 4 bases from V and 6 bases from J, with 15 bases between. CDR1 is SGHAT and CDR2 is FQNNGV in the germline V gene. This CDR3 comprises 14 residues. This chain's CDR3 is CASSSATAGAEAFF. The CDR3, as DNA: TGTGCCAGCAGCTCCGCGACGGCAGGCGCTGAAGCTTTCTTT.

The chain has TRBV29-1 and TRBJ1-1; TRBD1 aligns across 8 bases. Germline CDR1 is SQVTM and CDR2 is ANQGSEA. The V segment lost 5 bases and the J segment 0 bases; nucleotides outside the gene matches: 8. The CDR3 extends over 15 amino acids. The DNA of the CDR3 is TGCAGCGTTAACTCAGGGGGCGGTTTGAACACTGAAGCTTTCTTT. It yields the protein CSVNSGGGLNTEAFF. Based on the CDR3 plus reference TRBV29-1 and TRBJ1-1, the full variable domain is SAVISQKPSRDICQRGTSLTIQCQVDSQVTMMFWYRQQPGQSLTLIATANQGSEATYESGFVIDKFPISRPNLTFSTLTVSNMSPEDSSIYLCSVNSGGGLNTEAFFGQGTRLTVV.